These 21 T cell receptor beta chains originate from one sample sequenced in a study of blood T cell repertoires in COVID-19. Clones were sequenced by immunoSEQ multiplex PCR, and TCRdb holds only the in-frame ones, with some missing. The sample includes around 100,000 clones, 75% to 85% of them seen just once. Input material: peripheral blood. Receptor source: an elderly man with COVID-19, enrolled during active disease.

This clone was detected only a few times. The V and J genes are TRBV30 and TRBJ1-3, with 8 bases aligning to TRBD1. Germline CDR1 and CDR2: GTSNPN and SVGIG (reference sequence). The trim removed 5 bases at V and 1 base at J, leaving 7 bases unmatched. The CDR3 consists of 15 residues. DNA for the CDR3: TGTGCCTGGGGGGCCAGGGGGCTTTCTGGAAACACCATATATTTT. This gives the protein CAWGARGLSGNTIYF. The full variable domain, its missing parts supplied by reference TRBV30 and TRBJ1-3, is SQTIHQWPATLVQPVGSPLSLECTVEGTSNPNLYWYRQAAGRGLQLLFYSVGIGQISSEVPQNLSASRPQDRQFILSSKKLLLSDSGFYLCAWGARGLSGNTIYFGEGSWLTVV.

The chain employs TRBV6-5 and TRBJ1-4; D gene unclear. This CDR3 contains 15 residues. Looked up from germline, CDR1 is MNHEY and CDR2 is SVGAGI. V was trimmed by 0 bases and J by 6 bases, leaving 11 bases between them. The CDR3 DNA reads TGTGCCAGCAGTTACTCGGGCAGAAGTTATGAAAAACTGTTTTTT. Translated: CASSYSGRSYEKLFF.

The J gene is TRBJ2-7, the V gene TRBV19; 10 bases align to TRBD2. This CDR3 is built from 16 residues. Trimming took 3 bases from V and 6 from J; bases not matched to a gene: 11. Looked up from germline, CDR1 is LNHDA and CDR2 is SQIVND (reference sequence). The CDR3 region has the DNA TGTGCCAGTAGTATCAGGCTAGCGGGGGCCGGTGGCGAGCAGTACTTC. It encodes CASSIRLAGAGGEQYF.

Written as DNA, the CDR3 is TGCAGTGCTAGTACCCCCCTCGCGGGCCAAGAGACCCAGTACTTC. Encoded protein: CSASTPLAGQETQYF. The V gene is TRBV20-1, the J gene TRBJ2-5; D possibly corresponds to TRBD2 (5 bases). Germline lookup yields CDR1 DFQATT and CDR2 SNEGSKA (reference sequence). Trimming pared 3 bases from V and 1 base from J, leaving 15 bases between. The CDR3 is 15 residues long.

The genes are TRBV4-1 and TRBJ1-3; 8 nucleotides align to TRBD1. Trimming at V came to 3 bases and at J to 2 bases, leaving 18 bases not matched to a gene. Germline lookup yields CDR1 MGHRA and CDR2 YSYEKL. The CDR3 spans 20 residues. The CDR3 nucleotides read TGCGCCAGCAGCCACCCAAGGGAGGGGGACAGGCGACTAGCTGGAAACACCATATATTTT. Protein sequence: CASSHPREGDRRLAGNTIYF.

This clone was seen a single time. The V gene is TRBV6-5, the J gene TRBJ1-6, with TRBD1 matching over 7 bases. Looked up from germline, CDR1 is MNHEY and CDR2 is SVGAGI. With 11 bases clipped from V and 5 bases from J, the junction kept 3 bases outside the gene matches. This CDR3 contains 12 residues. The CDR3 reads CASGQNNSPLHF. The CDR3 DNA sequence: TGTGCCTCGGGACAGAATAATTCACCCCTCCACTTT.

CDR3 protein: CAISDSTDMNTEAFF. In DNA form, the CDR3 reads TGTGCCATCAGTGACTCGACAGACATGAACACTGAAGCTTTCTTT. This rearrangement joins TRBV10-3 to TRBJ1-1, with a possible D match to TRBD1 (5 bases). This CDR3 spans 15 amino acids. The germline V gene encodes CDR1 ENHRY and CDR2 SYGVKD. Trimming stripped 3 bases from V and 0 bases from J, with 11 bases between.

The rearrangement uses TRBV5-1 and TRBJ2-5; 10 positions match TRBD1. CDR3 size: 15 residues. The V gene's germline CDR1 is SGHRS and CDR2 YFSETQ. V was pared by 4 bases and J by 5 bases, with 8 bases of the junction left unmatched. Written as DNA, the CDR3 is TGCGCCAGCAGCGTGAGGACAGGGGGGAGGGAGACCCAGTACTTC. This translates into CASSVRTGGRETQYF.

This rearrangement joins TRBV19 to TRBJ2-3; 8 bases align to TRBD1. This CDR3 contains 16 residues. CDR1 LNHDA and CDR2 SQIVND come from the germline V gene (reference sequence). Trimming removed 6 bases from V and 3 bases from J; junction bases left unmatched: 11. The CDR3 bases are TGTGCCAGTAGGGGATCACGGACAGGGATGACAGATACGCAGTATTTT. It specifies CASRGSRTGMTDTQYF.

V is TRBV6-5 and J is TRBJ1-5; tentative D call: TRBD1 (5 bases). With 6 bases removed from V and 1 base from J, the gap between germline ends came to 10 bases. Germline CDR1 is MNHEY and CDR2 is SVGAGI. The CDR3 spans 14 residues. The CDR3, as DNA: TGTGCCAGCAGGCATCAGGGCAGCAATCAGCCCCAGCATTTT. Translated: CASRHQGSNQPQHF.

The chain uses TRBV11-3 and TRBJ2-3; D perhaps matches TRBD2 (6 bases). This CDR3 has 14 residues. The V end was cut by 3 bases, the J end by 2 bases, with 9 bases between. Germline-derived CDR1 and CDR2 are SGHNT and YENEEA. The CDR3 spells CASSLGGVTDTQYF. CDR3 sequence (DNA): TGTGCCAGCAGCTTGGGGGGAGTCACAGATACGCAGTATTTT.

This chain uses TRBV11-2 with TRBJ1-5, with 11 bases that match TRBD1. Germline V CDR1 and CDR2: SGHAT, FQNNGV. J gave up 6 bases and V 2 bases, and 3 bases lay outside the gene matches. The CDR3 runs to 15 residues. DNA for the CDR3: TGTGCCAGCAGCTTAAGTGGGACAGGGGGTCAGCCCCAGCATTTT. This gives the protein CASSLSGTGGQPQHF. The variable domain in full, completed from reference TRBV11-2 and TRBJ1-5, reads EAGVAQSPRYKIIEKRQSVAFWCNPISGHATLYWYQQILGQGPKLLIQFQNNGVVDDSQLPKDRFSAERLKGVDSTLKIQPAKLEDSAVYLCASSLSGTGGQPQHFGDGTRLSIL.

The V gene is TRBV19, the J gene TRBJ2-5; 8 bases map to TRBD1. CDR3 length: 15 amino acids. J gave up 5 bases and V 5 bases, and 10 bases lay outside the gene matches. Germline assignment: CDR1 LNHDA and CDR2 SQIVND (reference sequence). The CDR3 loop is CASSPRTGTVETQYF. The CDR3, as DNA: TGTGCCAGTAGTCCTCGGACAGGGACGGTGGAGACCCAGTACTTC.

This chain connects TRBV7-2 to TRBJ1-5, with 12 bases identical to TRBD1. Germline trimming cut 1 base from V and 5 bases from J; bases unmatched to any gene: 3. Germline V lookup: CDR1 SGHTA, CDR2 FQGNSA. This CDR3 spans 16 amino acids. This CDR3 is CASSLGGTGGHQPQHF. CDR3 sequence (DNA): TGTGCCAGCAGCTTAGGGGGGACAGGGGGCCATCAGCCCCAGCATTTT.

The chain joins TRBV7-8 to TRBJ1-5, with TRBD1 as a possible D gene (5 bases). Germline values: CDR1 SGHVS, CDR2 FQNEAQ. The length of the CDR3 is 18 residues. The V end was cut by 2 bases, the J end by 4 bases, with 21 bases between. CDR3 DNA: TGTGCCAGCAGCTTATTTGCTGGACAAACAAGGCGAAATCAGCCCCAGCATTTT. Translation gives CASSLFAGQTRRNQPQHF. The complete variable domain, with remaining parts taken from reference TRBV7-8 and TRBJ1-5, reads GAGVSQSPRYKVAKRGQDVALRCDPISGHVSLFWYQQALGQGPEFLTYFQNEAQLDKSGLPSDRFFAERPEGSVSTLKIQRTQQEDSAVYLCASSLFAGQTRRNQPQHFGDGTRLSIL.

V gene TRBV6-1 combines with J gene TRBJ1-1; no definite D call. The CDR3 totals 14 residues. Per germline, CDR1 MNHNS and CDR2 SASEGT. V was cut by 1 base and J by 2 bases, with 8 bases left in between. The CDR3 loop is CASSEVGRNTEAFF. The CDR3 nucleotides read TGTGCCAGCAGTGAAGTGGGCAGAAACACTGAAGCTTTCTTT.

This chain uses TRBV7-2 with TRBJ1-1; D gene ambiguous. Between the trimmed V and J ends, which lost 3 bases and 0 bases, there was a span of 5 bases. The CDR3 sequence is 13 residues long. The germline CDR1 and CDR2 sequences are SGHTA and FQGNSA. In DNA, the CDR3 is TGTGCCAGCAGCTTCGGGATGAACACTGAAGCTTTCTTT. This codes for CASSFGMNTEAFF.

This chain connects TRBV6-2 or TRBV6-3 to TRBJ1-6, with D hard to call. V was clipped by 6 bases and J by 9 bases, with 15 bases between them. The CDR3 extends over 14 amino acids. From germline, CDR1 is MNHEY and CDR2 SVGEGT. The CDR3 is CASSLDGLPSPLHF. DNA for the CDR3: TGTGCCAGCAGCTTAGACGGACTACCTTCACCCCTCCACTTT.

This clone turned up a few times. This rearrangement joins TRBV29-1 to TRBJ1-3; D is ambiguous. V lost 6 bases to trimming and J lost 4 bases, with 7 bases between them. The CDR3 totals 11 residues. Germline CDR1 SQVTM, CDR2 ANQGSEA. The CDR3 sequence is CSVDSGNTIYF. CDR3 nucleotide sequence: TGCAGCGTCGACTCAGGAAACACCATATATTTT.

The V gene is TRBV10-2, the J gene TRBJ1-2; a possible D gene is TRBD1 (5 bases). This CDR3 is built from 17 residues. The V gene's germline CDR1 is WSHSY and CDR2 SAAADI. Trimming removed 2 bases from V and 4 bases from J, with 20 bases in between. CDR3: CASSERLGGRAFYGYTF. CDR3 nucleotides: TGCGCCAGCAGTGAGAGGTTGGGAGGCAGGGCCTTCTATGGCTACACCTTC.

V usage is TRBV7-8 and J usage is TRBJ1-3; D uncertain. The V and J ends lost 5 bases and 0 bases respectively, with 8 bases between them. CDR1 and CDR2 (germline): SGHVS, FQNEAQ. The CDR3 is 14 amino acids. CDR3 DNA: TGTGCCAGCAGCCCACAATACTCTGGAAACACCATATATTTT. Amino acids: CASSPQYSGNTIYF.